The source of this TCR beta chain is a study of PD-1 blockade in classical Hodgkin lymphoma. CDR1 and CDR2 (germline): LNHDA, SQIVND (reference sequence). The CDR3 is made up of 17 amino acids. The J segment lost 2 bases and the V segment lost 3 bases, leaving 7 bases of the junction unmatched. The patients all showed relapse after autologous stem cell transplantation, while their brentuximab vedotin exposure varied. The method was immunoSEQ multiplex PCR; TCRdb's version includes in-frame clones alone and lacks a portion of them. The data show 25,000 to 30,000 clones, roughly four fifths seen once. Sequenced here: peripheral blood mononuclear cells (PBMCs), sampled before the second cycle of nivolumab. This TCR was recovered from a human donor with classical Hodgkin lymphoma. This chain joins TRBV19 and TRBJ2-1; 10 bases agree with TRBD2. The CDR3 nucleotides are TGTGCCAGTAGTATCCCTCTAGCGGGGGAAACCTACAATGAGCAGTTCTTC. Residues: CASSIPLAGETYNEQFF.